The 5 T cell receptor beta chains presented below share a single source sample, sequenced in a study of T-cell reconstitution after alpha-beta-depleted transplantation in children. This sample's TCRbeta library carried unique molecular identifier barcodes. TCRdb independently ran MiXCR on the PCR reads; one entry per CDR3 protein. Altogether approximately 630,000 distinct CDR3 sequences are present, less than 15% being singletons, with the ten largest covering around 0.79%. Sequencing used PBMCs, obtained before TCRalphabeta/CD19-depleted stem cell transplant. Receptors originate from a girl aged 2 to 10 with congenital amegakaryocytic thrombocytopenia, due to receive a stem cell transplant.

This clonotype was recorded many times. The chain couples TRBV4-1 to TRBJ2-1, with D perhaps TRBD1 (6 bases). Germline V gives CDR1 MGHRA, CDR2 YSYEKL. The CDR3 spans 14 residues. V was cut by 3 bases and J by 6 bases, with 12 bases left in between. DNA of the CDR3: TGCGCCAGCAGCCATCGAGGACAGCGCAATGAGCAGTTCTTC. Translating gives CASSHRGQRNEQFF.

This clonotype was seen many times. The chain recombines TRBV12-3 or TRBV12-4 with TRBJ1-4; no clear D gene. This CDR3 has 14 residues. With 2 bases removed from V and 3 bases from J, the gap between germline ends came to 7 bases. In nucleotides, the CDR3 is TGTGCCAGCAGTTTACGACGGTCTAATGAAAAACTGTTTTTT. Translated, it gives CASSLRRSNEKLFF.

This chain joins TRBV12-3 or TRBV12-4 and TRBJ2-7; D is perhaps TRBD2 (6 bases). The V end lost 11 bases, the J end lost 3 bases, and 23 bases lay between the germline ends. The CDR3 is 15 residues long. For the CDR3, the DNA is TGTGCCGGCACCCTGAGCGTGGGGGGTTACTACGAGCAGTACTTC. This gives the protein CAGTLSVGGYYEQYF.

Remarks on this clonotype: It may be a read error: a sequence one base away is much more abundant. The chain joins TRBV29-1 to TRBJ2-2; 12 bases match TRBD2. After removal of 3 bases from V and 2 bases from J, the junction contained 10 bases not matched to a gene. Germline V gene lookup returns CDR1 SQVTM and CDR2 ANQGSEA. The CDR3 consists of 18 residues. The CDR3 reads CSVDAPGLAGRNTGELFF. DNA for the CDR3: TGCAGCGTTGATGCCCCTGGACTAGCGGGACGAAACACCGGGGAGCTGTTTTTT.

This chain joins TRBV24-1 and TRBJ2-1; the match to TRBD2 covers 9 bases. Trimming removed 4 bases from V and 7 bases from J; junction bases left unmatched: 7. CDR1 and CDR2 from the germline V gene are KGHDR and SFDVKD. The CDR3 consists of 15 residues. As DNA, the CDR3 is TGTGCCACCAGTGAGGGCGGTCTAGCGGGGAATGAGCAGTTCTTC. It translates to CATSEGGLAGNEQFF.